This T cell receptor beta chain was captured in a study of blood T cell repertoires in COVID-19. The method was immunoSEQ multiplex PCR; TCRdb's version includes in-frame clones alone and lacks a portion of them. Of some 66,000 clones listed, 80% to 95% are singletons. The receptor was derived from a man in his 70s with active COVID-19. The sample was peripheral blood.

The CDR3 region is CASSQEQLRATNYGYTF. CDR3 bases: TGCGCCAGCAGCCAAGAACAGCTCAGGGCCACCAACTATGGCTACACCTTC. This chain joins TRBV4-1 and TRBJ1-2, with a tentative D call TRBD1 (5 bases). V lost 0 bases to trimming and J lost 2 bases, with 16 bases between them. Per germline, CDR1 MGHRA and CDR2 YSYEKL. The CDR3 extends over 17 amino acids.